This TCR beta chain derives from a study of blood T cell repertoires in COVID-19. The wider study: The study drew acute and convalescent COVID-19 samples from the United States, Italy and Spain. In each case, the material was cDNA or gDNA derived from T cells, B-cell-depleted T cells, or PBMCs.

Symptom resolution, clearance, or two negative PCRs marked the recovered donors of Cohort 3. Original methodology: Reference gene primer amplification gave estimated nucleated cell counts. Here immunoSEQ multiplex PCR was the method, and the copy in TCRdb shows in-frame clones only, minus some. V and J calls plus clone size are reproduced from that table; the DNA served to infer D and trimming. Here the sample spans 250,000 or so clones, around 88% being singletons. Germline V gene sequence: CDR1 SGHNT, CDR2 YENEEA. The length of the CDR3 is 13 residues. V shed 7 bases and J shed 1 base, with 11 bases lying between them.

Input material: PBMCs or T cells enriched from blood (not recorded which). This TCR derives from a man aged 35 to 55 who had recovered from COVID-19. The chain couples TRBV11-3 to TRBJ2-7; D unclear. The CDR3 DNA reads TGTGCCAGCACCTCAACACCTTCCTACGAGCAGTACTTC. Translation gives CASTSTPSYEQYF.